The 9 T cell receptor beta chains presented below share a single source sample, sequenced in a study of blood T cell repertoires in COVID-19. Only in-frame clones appear in the TCRdb table, and some are missing; sequencing was by immunoSEQ multiplex PCR. The repertoire has 150,000 to 200,000 clones, 85% of them found once; the top ten carry 15% to 20%. Sequences were obtained from peripheral blood. These receptors came from a person aged 70 to 85 with COVID-19, enrolled during active disease.

This clone was observed a few times. The chain recombines TRBV9 with TRBJ1-3; D remains unclear. Germline values: CDR1 SGDLS, CDR2 YYNGEE. V dropped 0 bases and J dropped 0 bases, with 10 bases sitting between them. This CDR3 spans 16 amino acids. The CDR3 bases are TGTGCCAGCAGCGTAGGGTTCAGTTACTCTGGAAACACCATATATTTT. This codes for CASSVGFSYSGNTIYF.

This chain connects TRBV4-1 to TRBJ1-6, with D possibly matching TRBD1 (5 bases). Trimming cost V 1 base and J 0 bases, with 7 bases left between them. The germline CDR1 and CDR2 sequences are MGHRA and YSYEKL. The CDR3 runs 16 residues. CDR3 region: CASSQVGVSYNSPLHF. DNA of the CDR3: TGCGCCAGCAGCCAAGTAGGGGTCTCCTATAATTCACCCCTCCACTTT.

V is TRBV6-5 and J is TRBJ2-5; 8 bases agree with TRBD2. This CDR3 comprises 15 residues. Germline assignment: CDR1 MNHEY and CDR2 SVGAGI. With 6 bases clipped from V and 3 bases from J, the junction kept 9 bases outside the gene matches. DNA for the CDR3: TGTGCCAGCAGGGGTAGCGGGGCCTCAAAAGAGACCCAGTACTTC. Translation gives CASRGSGASKETQYF.

The J gene is TRBJ2-7, the V gene TRBV4-1, with a possible D match to TRBD2 (7 bases). V lost 4 bases to trimming and J lost 0 bases, with 16 bases between them. CDR1 MGHRA and CDR2 YSYEKL come from the germline V gene. The CDR3 is 16 residues long. The CDR3 loop is CASSPRGGGSSYEQYF. In DNA form, the CDR3 reads TGCGCCAGCAGCCCTAGGGGGGGAGGGAGCTCCTACGAGCAGTACTTC.

The chain carries TRBV3-1 (or the pseudogene TRBV3-2) and TRBJ2-1; TRBD2 is a possible D gene (6 bases). The CDR3 extends over 15 amino acids. From germline, CDR1 is LGHDT and CDR2 YNNKEL (reference sequence). V lost 7 bases and J lost 4, with 17 bases in between. CDR3 sequence (DNA): TGTGCCAGCACCTCAGCGGGCCACCCTTACAATGAGCAGTTCTTC. As protein: CASTSAGHPYNEQFF.

J is TRBJ1-1 and V is TRBV12-3 or TRBV12-4; D may be TRBD1 (5 bases). The ends were cut back, 5 bases at V and 3 bases at J, with 10 bases in the middle. The CDR3 extends over 13 amino acids. CDR3 DNA: TGTGCCAGCAGTGACACAGGTTACACTGAAGCTTTCTTT. This gives the protein CASSDTGYTEAFF.

The chain uses TRBV19 and TRBJ2-2, with a weak D call TRBD1 (6 bases). There are 16 residues in the CDR3. The germline CDR1 and CDR2 sequences are LNHDA and SQIVND (reference sequence). Trimming left V 6 bases short and J 1 base short, with 15 bases between. The CDR3 DNA reads TGTGCCAGTAGCCCAGGGGTCCGGTTGAACACCGGGGAGCTGTTTTTT. This gives the protein CASSPGVRLNTGELFF.

The genes are TRBV10-3 and TRBJ1-4; D is perhaps TRBD1 (6 bases). V was trimmed by 2 bases and J by 2 bases, leaving 9 bases between them. CDR3 length: 15 residues. Germline loops: CDR1 ENHRY, CDR2 SYGVKD. CDR3 DNA sequence: TGTGCCATCAGTGAGGGGGGGGCGACTAATGAAAAACTGTTTTTT. This sequence encodes CAISEGGATNEKLFF.

The chain employs TRBV7-2 and TRBJ2-7; D might be TRBD2 (6 bases). The CDR3 contains 14 residues. Trimming cost V 5 bases and J 4 bases, with 15 bases left between them. CDR1 SGHTA and CDR2 FQGNSA come from the germline V gene. CDR3 in amino acids: CASSLGGALYEQYF. In DNA form, the CDR3 reads TGTGCCAGCAGCCTCGGCGGGGCGCTGTACGAGCAGTACTTC. Supplemented by reference TRBV7-2 and TRBJ2-7, the full variable domain reads GAGVSQSPSNKVTEKGKDVELRCDPISGHTALYWYRQSLGQGLEFLIYFQGNSAPDKSGLPSDRFSAERTGGSVSTLTIQRTQQEDSAVYLCASSLGGALYEQYFGPGTRLTVT.